The subject of this entry is one T cell receptor beta chain. This clonotype was counted many times. There is no known antigen for this receptor. Base qualities are not provided; no much larger clone lies one nucleotide away. The data belong to a study of Graves' ophthalmopathy and Graves' hyperthyroidism (dated by TCRdb to 2016 to 2019). The study in broad terms: Hyperthyroidism was considered stable if no progression to ophthalmopathy occurred within 18 months of follow-up. The study used TCR beta repertoire signatures to distinguish Graves' ophthalmopathy from Graves' hyperthyroidism and to predict progression to ophthalmopathy. In total, some 140 blood samples were TCR-sequenced: around 42 ophthalmopathy, under 85 hyperthyroidism and about 17 hyperthyroidism-to-ophthalmopathy patients. To explore V-J signatures distinguishing ophthalmopathy from hyperthyroidism, a discovery set of more than 95 patients (43 ophthalmopathy, 55 to 60 stable hyperthyroidism) was enrolled. An independent validation cohort was composed of some 19 hyperthyroidism patients and roughly 16 patients who later progressed from hyperthyroidism to ophthalmopathy. In more than five hyperthyroidism patients, T-cell repertoires of thyroid tissue and blood were compared. Following sampling, methimazole starting at 30 mg daily was administered to hyperthyroidism patients, and high-dose intravenous methylprednisolone was administered to ophthalmopathy patients.

For repertoire sequencing, the TCR beta CDR3 regions were amplified from RNA transcripts. The first round was an RT-PCR using HTBI primers with the Qiagen OneStep RT-PCR kit, and this first round was followed by a second-round multiplex PCR, then size selection and purification. Libraries were sequenced on an Illumina HiSeq2000 using paired-end 100 bp reads. The study's own analysis went as follows. SOAPnuke was used for read processing, and reads with adapters, uncalled bases, a mean Phred below 15, or no exact constant-primer or identifier match were discarded. COPE v1.2.5 was used to merge the high-quality paired reads. Each unique nucleotide sequence was treated as a clonotype, and MiTCR v1.1 was used to align the clonotypes to the IMGT TRB V, D and J references. Analysis was restricted to V-J combinations with a frequency above 0.0001, which covered 99.2% of repertoires. For each V-J combination, a TCR clonal expansion and chaos score was defined as the ratio of F50 clonal expansion to chaos observed in the TCRdist matrix. Welch's t-statistics and random forest were used to reduce the features to approximately 13 V-J combinations, which were then used as input to a naive Bayes classifier. The similarity between thyroid and blood repertoires was quantified using the Morisita-Horn index. TCRdb reworked the public reads: Q25 trimming with fastp, MiXCR clone assembly, productive beta chains retained. Every distinct CDR3 protein forms one entry, paired with its most common genes and DNA. The V and J calls here are based on TCRdb, not the publication. The table for this sample lists around 520,000 distinct CDR3 sequences; roughly 40% of them were counted only once. Of the sample, about 4% falls within the top ten clones.

What the authors observed across the whole study: In cross-validation, the 13-signature model distinguished ophthalmopathy from stable hyperthyroidism with less than 90% sensitivity and 81% to 82% specificity, while in the test set the corresponding values were approximately 79% and 70%. Sample size was not predetermined statistically, and investigators were not blinded to group allocation. Most expanded thyroid clonotypes with a frequency above 0.001 also appeared in blood, which suggests that blood repertoires may reflect the immune response in the thyroid. In validation, the model predicted ophthalmopathy progression with more than 55% sensitivity and about 77% specificity; 12 predicted patients were CT-confirmed with GO in a median of about 7.1 months.

Patients with hyperthyroidism were aged 18 to 65 years, had been newly diagnosed, and had a disease duration of less than 2 months. Patients with other autoimmune diseases, uncontrolled infections, pregnancy or lactation were excluded from the study. Clinical symptoms, serum thyroxine, TRAb, thyroid ultrasound and orbital computed tomography were used for diagnosis. Trizol reagent was used to extract the total RNA, and its quality was then checked on an Agilent 2100 Bioanalyzer. As encoded in the germline V gene, CDR1 is SGDLS while CDR2 is YYNGEE. From the cysteine through the phenylalanine, the CDR3 covers 16 amino acids. The DNA shown is the 48-base CDR3, in frame from base 1. The germline ends are 16 bases apart after V is trimmed by 2 bases and J by 2 bases.

Sequenced: peripheral blood or thyroid tissue (not recorded which). The clonotype was recovered from an adult man with Graves' hyperthyroidism. The V gene is TRBV9 and the J gene is TRBJ1-1; matching of 5 bases hints at TRBD1 as the D gene. The sequence in DNA is TGTGCCAGCAGCGTGGGGGGGAACAGGCAAAACACTGAAGCTTTCTTT. Translated, it gives CASSVGGNRQNTEAFF.